The 16 T cell receptor beta chains reported below all come from one sample, sequenced in a study of T-cell reconstitution after alpha-beta-depleted transplantation in children. Molecular barcoding with unique molecular identifiers was used for the TCRbeta library. TCRdb ran MiXCR on the PCR reads and lists one entry per CDR3 protein. The data contain fewer than 1 million distinct CDR3 sequences, roughly 15% of them seen just once; the ten biggest clones take up under 6%. The sequenced sample was PBMCs, mostly from graft donor cells, obtained 360 days after TCRalphabeta/CD19-depleted stem cell transplant. The receptors stem from a male patient aged 5 to 17 who had a stem cell transplant for acute lymphoblastic leukemia, so the T cells may come from the graft donor.

This clonotype was seen repeatedly, ten times or more. The chain couples TRBV29-1 to TRBJ2-1, with D uncertain. With 2 bases removed from V and 15 bases from J, the gap between germline ends came to 14 bases. CDR1 SQVTM and CDR2 ANQGSEA come from the germline V gene. The CDR3 is 11 amino acids. The DNA of the CDR3 is TGCAGCGTTGAATCGGTCCGCGTTATGTTCTTC. Its protein is CSVESVRVMFF.

This clonotype came up many times. The chain carries TRBV20-1 and TRBJ2-7, with D uncertain. The CDR3 length is 11 residues. Germline V gene sequence: CDR1 DFQATT, CDR2 SNEGSKA (reference sequence). Between the trimmed V and J ends, which lost 6 bases and 3 bases, there was a span of 9 bases. CDR3 region: CSATRIYEQYF. The CDR3, as DNA: TGCAGTGCAACTCGGATCTACGAGCAGTACTTC.

This clonotype was detected ten times or more. The chain couples TRBV12-3 or TRBV12-4 to TRBJ2-7, with D tentatively TRBD1 (6 bases). V lost 3 bases and J lost 5, with 20 bases in between. This CDR3 spans 16 amino acids. Written as DNA, the CDR3 is TGTGCCAGCAGTTTTTTTCCCGGGACACACTTTAACGAGCAGTACTTC. This sequence encodes CASSFFPGTHFNEQYF.

This clonotype was seen only a few times. The V call is TRBV7-9, the J call TRBJ1-4; D unclear. This CDR3 contains 12 residues. The V end lost 2 bases, the J end lost 8 bases, and 6 bases lay between the germline ends. Germline values: CDR1 SEHNR, CDR2 FQNEAQ (reference sequence). The CDR3 nucleotides are TGTGCCAGCAGCTTACCACCCGAAAAACTGTTTTTT. Translating it yields CASSLPPEKLFF. The full variable domain, with the rest looked up from reference TRBV7-9 and TRBJ1-4, is DTGVSQNPRHKITKRGQNVTFRCDPISEHNRLYWYRQTLGQGPEFLTYFQNEAQLEKSRLLSDRFSAERPKGSFSTLEIQRTEQGDSAMYLCASSLPPEKLFFGSGTQLSVL.

This clonotype was seen only once. This may stem from a read error, because a much larger clone lies one nucleotide away. Here the CDR3 omits its conserved ending phenylalanine or tryptophan, so a read error is the likely source. J is TRBJ1-3 and V is TRBV5-1; no reliable D call. V was cut by 4 bases and J by 6 bases, with 11 bases left in between. CDR1 and CDR2 (germline): SGHRS, YFSETQ. The length of the CDR3 is 13 residues. In nucleotides, the CDR3 is TGCGCCAGCAGCCACGGAAAGCAAAACACCATATATATT. Its protein is CASSHGKQNTIYI.

The rearrangement uses TRBV5-1 and TRBJ2-3; no definite D call. Trimming pared 0 bases from V and 1 base from J, leaving 12 bases between. The CDR3 runs 16 residues. Per the germline V gene, CDR1 is SGHRS and CDR2 is YFSETQ. The CDR3 loop is CASSLGEGRGTDTQYF. In DNA, the CDR3 is TGCGCCAGCAGCTTGGGTGAAGGTAGGGGCACAGATACGCAGTATTTT. The full variable domain, in which reference TRBV5-1 and TRBJ2-3 provide the parts outside the CDR3, is KAGVTQTPRYLIKTRGQQVTLSCSPISGHRSVSWYQQTPGQGLQFLFEYFSETQRNKGNFPGRFSGRQFSNSRSEMNVSTLELGDSALYLCASSLGEGRGTDTQYFGPGTRLTVL.

J is TRBJ2-5 and V is TRBV27, with D unresolved. The CDR3 has 15 amino acids. With 3 bases removed from V and 2 bases from J, the gap between germline ends came to 13 bases. Germline V CDR1 and CDR2: MNHEY, SMNVEV (reference sequence). This CDR3 reads CASSLAASPQETQYF. The CDR3 region has the DNA TGTGCCAGCAGTTTGGCCGCTTCGCCTCAAGAGACCCAGTACTTC.

The rearrangement joins TRBV20-1 to TRBJ1-5, with D hard to call. V shed 8 bases and J shed 2 bases, with 16 bases lying between them. The CDR3 loop spans 14 amino acids. The germline V gene encodes CDR1 DFQATT and CDR2 SNEGSKA (reference sequence). CDR3 sequence: CSLKGRVGNQPQHF. CDR3 sequence (DNA): TGCAGTCTCAAGGGCCGGGTAGGCAATCAGCCCCAGCATTTT.

The chain joins TRBV12-3 or TRBV12-4 to TRBJ2-1; 8 positions agree with TRBD2. The CDR3 contains 18 residues. After removal of 1 base from V and 9 bases from J, the junction contained 17 bases not matched to a gene. The CDR3 loop is CASSLGGAGGGFLGEQFF. CDR3 nucleotides: TGTGCCAGCAGTTTAGGGGGAGCGGGCGGGGGGTTCCTAGGTGAGCAGTTCTTC.

The chain's CDR3 is CASSYELAGVTDTQYF. In DNA, the CDR3 is TGTGCCAGCAGTTACGAACTAGCGGGAGTGACAGATACGCAGTATTTT. The chain joins TRBV6-2 or TRBV6-3 to TRBJ2-3, with 11 bases aligning to TRBD2. Per the germline V gene, CDR1 is MNHEY and CDR2 is SVGEGT. This CDR3 has 16 residues. V lost 2 bases and J lost 3; bases outside the gene matches: 4.

The CDR3 protein is CASSYTSGQGRNIQYF. The CDR3 coding sequence is TGTGCCAGCAGTTACACCTCGGGACAGGGAAGAAACATTCAGTACTTC. The chain has TRBV6-5 and TRBJ2-4, with 9 bases matching TRBD1. Trimming took 2 bases from V and 6 from J; bases not matched to a gene: 8. CDR3 length: 16 amino acids. The germline V gene has CDR1 MNHEY and CDR2 SVGAGI.

This clonotype was detected only a few times. This chain uses TRBV5-1 with TRBJ2-3; D is perhaps TRBD1 or TRBD2 (5 bases each). The CDR3 loop spans 16 amino acids. Between the trimmed V and J ends, which lost 6 bases and 2 bases, there was a span of 19 bases. Germline CDR1 SGHRS, CDR2 YFSETQ. CDR3 protein: CASKGVVRGITDTQYF. The CDR3 coding sequence is TGCGCCAGCAAAGGGGTCGTTAGAGGGATCACAGATACGCAGTATTTT.

The V and J genes are TRBV15 and TRBJ1-4; a weak D match, TRBD1 (6 bases). Germline V gene sequence: CDR1 LNHNV, CDR2 YYDKDF (reference sequence). This CDR3 has 17 residues. Trimming shortened V by 2 bases and J by 8 bases, and 21 bases separated the two germline ends. The CDR3 sequence is CATSRRPSTGRQEKLFF. CDR3 DNA sequence: TGTGCCACCAGCAGACGTCCCTCCACAGGGAGGCAAGAAAAACTGTTTTTT.

The V gene is TRBV29-1, the J gene TRBJ2-5; TRBD2 might be the D (5 bases). The CDR3 length is 14 residues. The germline V gene has CDR1 SQVTM and CDR2 ANQGSEA. Trimming took off 6 bases at V and 1 base at J, with 15 bases between the two ends. CDR3 nucleotides: TGCAGCGTGGGAAGGACTGGACGCCAAGAGACCCAGTACTTC. This encodes CSVGRTGRQETQYF.

This clonotype was seen only a few times. This chain links TRBV5-1 with TRBJ2-1, with TRBD2 identical over 7 bases. The junction had 7 bases not matched to a gene; V was cut back by 4 bases and J by 9 bases. Germline loops: CDR1 SGHRS, CDR2 YFSETQ. The CDR3 contains 13 residues. CDR3 DNA: TGCGCCAGCAGCCAGCGGGGCCCCGGTGAGCAGTTCTTC. Residues: CASSQRGPGEQFF.

This chain links TRBV6-1 with TRBJ2-4, with 8 bases identical to TRBD1. Germline lookup yields CDR1 MNHNS and CDR2 SASEGT. With 6 bases clipped from V and 1 base from J, the junction kept 23 bases outside the gene matches. The CDR3 spans 21 residues. CDR3 nucleotides: TGTGCCAGCAGCACCCCTACTCGACAGGGGACCACCGTATTGGCCAAAAACATTCAGTACTTC. Protein product: CASSTPTRQGTTVLAKNIQYF.